This T cell receptor beta chain appears in the sequencing data of a study of blood T cell repertoires in COVID-19. For the study at large: The samples span acute and convalescent COVID-19 from the United States, Italy and Spain. The analysed material was cDNA or gDNA that came from T cells, B-cell-depleted T cells, or PBMCs.

Under the authors' procedure: Reference gene primer amplification gave nucleated cell count estimates. Measured with immunoSEQ multiplex PCR; TCRdb has only the in-frame clones, and not every one. V, J and clone size are those of that table, while D and trimming were read from the DNA. The sample includes about 84,000 clones, 83% of them seen just once. The CDR3 has 13 amino acids. The V and J ends lost 8 bases and 4 bases, in that order; junction bases with no gene match: 9. Germline CDR1 and CDR2: GTSNPN and SVGIG (reference sequence). V and J are TRBV30 and TRBJ2-7, with 9 bases that match TRBD2. The sample was peripheral blood. This sequence was found in a woman of 80 years or more with acute or convalescent COVID-19. The CDR3, as DNA: TGTGCCGGAGAGGCGGGAGGGGGATACGAGCAGTACTTC. It translates to CAGEAGGGYEQYF.